This T cell receptor beta chain is drawn from a study of T cells in narcolepsy. Here immunoSEQ multiplex PCR was the method, and the copy in TCRdb shows in-frame clones only, minus some. The data contain around 31,000 clones, around 83% of them singletons. In germline, CDR1 is SGHNT, CDR2 YYREEE (reference sequence). Trimming stripped 3 bases from V and 4 bases from J, with 11 bases between. The CDR3 contains 14 residues. The sequence was collected from a human donor with narcolepsy. The V call is TRBV5-4, the J call TRBJ2-4, with D perhaps assigned TRBD1 or TRBD2 (5 bases each). The sample taken for sequencing was CD45RA- memory CD4+ T cells from PBMCs. In DNA form, the CDR3 reads TGTGCCAGCAGCTCGGGGACGGAGAAAAACATTCAGTACTTC. Translating it yields CASSSGTEKNIQYF.